Sequencing of this T cell receptor beta chain was carried out in a study of blood T cell repertoires in COVID-19. As handled by the study authors: Amplification of reference gene primers provided the estimated nucleated cell counts. Profiling relied on immunoSEQ multiplex PCR, and the TCRdb table lists in-frame clones only, not all of them. The V and J calls and clone size come from that table; D and trimming were worked out from the DNA. The table has 70,000 to 80,000 clones, 60% to 80% seen once. The germline CDR1 and CDR2 sequences are SGHAT and FQNNGV. The germline V and J ends were trimmed by 5 bases and 5 bases, with 13 bases remaining between them. The CDR3 is 15 amino acids.

The specimen sequenced was peripheral blood. The clonotype originates from a human donor in a cohort sampled during active COVID-19. The V and J genes are TRBV11-2 and TRBJ1-6; D gene unclear. The CDR3 bases are TGTGCCAGCAGCCCAAGGCTTCGGGATAATTCACCCCTCCACTTT. Translation gives CASSPRLRDNSPLHF. The complete variable domain, with remaining parts taken from reference TRBV11-2 and TRBJ1-6, reads EAGVAQSPRYKIIEKRQSVAFWCNPISGHATLYWYQQILGQGPKLLIQFQNNGVVDDSQLPKDRFSAERLKGVDSTLKIQPAKLEDSAVYLCASSPRLRDNSPLHFGNGTRLTVT.